Below are 11 T cell receptor beta chains sequenced from a single sample in a study of blood T cell repertoires in COVID-19. Clones were sequenced by immunoSEQ multiplex PCR, and TCRdb holds only the in-frame ones, with some missing. The sample lists around 230,000 clones, roughly 85% occurring once. What was sequenced was PBMCs or T cells enriched from blood (not recorded which). Receptors were obtained from a woman between 40 and 55 years old with acute COVID-19.

The chain is built from TRBV27 and TRBJ1-6, with a tentative D call TRBD1 (6 bases). Germline assignment: CDR1 MNHEY and CDR2 SMNVEV (reference sequence). Trimming cost V 6 bases and J 5 bases, with 14 bases left between them. The CDR3 totals 15 residues. The CDR3 DNA is TGTGCCAGCAGACGAAGGGGGTTGGATAATTCACCCCTCCACTTT. Protein: CASRRRGLDNSPLHF.

The rearrangement links TRBV9 to TRBJ2-7; a possible D gene is TRBD1 (5 bases). Germline CDR1 SGDLS, CDR2 YYNGEE. V was pared by 0 bases and J by 3 bases, with 10 bases between. This CDR3 has 14 residues. CDR3 region: CASSVEDRHYEQYF. The CDR3 nucleotides are TGTGCCAGCAGCGTAGAAGACAGACACTACGAGCAGTACTTC. The variable domain in full, with the rest retrieved from reference TRBV9 and TRBJ2-7, is DSGVTQTPKHLITATGQRVTLRCSPRSGDLSVYWYQQSLDQGLQFLIQYYNGEERAKGNILERFSAQQFPDLHSELNLSSLELGDSALYFCASSVEDRHYEQYFGPGTRLTVT.

The chain is built from TRBV27 and TRBJ2-1; D perhaps matches TRBD2 (7 bases). The CDR3 covers 14 residues. V was clipped by 2 bases and J by 5 bases, with 10 bases between them. CDR1 and CDR2 (germline): MNHEY, SMNVEV (reference sequence). The CDR3 loop is CASSLAGANNEQFF. The DNA for the CDR3 is TGTGCCAGCAGTTTAGCGGGGGCCAACAATGAGCAGTTCTTC.

The chain links TRBV18 to TRBJ1-1; 8 bases map to TRBD1. Looked up from germline, CDR1 is KGHSH and CDR2 is LQKENI. The CDR3 is made up of 16 amino acids. The J segment lost 6 bases and the V segment lost 4 bases, leaving 13 bases of the junction unmatched. The CDR3 DNA reads TGTGCCAGCTCACACCAAACCGGGACAGGCGACCCTGAAGCTTTCTTT. This translates into CASSHQTGTGDPEAFF.

This clone was observed a single time. This chain links TRBV9 with TRBJ1-2, with TRBD1 matching over 9 bases. The junction had 3 bases not matched to a gene; V was cut back by 3 bases and J by 6 bases. This CDR3 region has 13 residues. Per germline, CDR1 SGDLS and CDR2 YYNGEE. The DNA for the CDR3 is TGTGCCAGCAGCGCCGGGACAGGGAATGGCTACACCTTC. It encodes CASSAGTGNGYTF.

In this sample, this clone turned up a few times. Here the CDR3 DNA reads TGCAGCGTCGAAACTCCATTGGGGCTGAGCTCTGGAAACACCATATATTTT. It yields the protein CSVETPLGLSSGNTIYF. The chain is built from TRBV29-1 and TRBJ1-3; weak D call: TRBD1 (5 bases). Germline-derived CDR1 and CDR2 are SQVTM and ANQGSEA. Trimming left V 6 bases short and J 0 bases short, with 21 bases between. The length of the CDR3 is 17 residues.

The chain couples TRBV2 to TRBJ1-1; D perhaps matches TRBD1 (6 bases). V shed 6 bases and J shed 2 bases, with 19 bases lying between them. The CDR3 totals 16 residues. Germline loops: CDR1 SNHLY, CDR2 FYNNEI. As DNA, the CDR3 is TGTGCCAGCAGGGTCCCACAGGGTAATCCCAACACTGAAGCTTTCTTT. This translates into CASRVPQGNPNTEAFF.

The rearrangement links TRBV29-1 to TRBJ1-2; D may be TRBD1 (5 bases). The germline gives CDR1 SQVTM, CDR2 ANQGSEA. CDR3 length: 11 amino acids. Trimming removed 3 bases from V and 8 bases from J, with 10 bases in between. The CDR3 bases are TGCAGCGTTGAGGAGAAGGGGGGCTACACCTTC. Residues: CSVEEKGGYTF.

The V call is TRBV2, the J call TRBJ1-1, with 7 positions matching TRBD1. The trim removed 7 bases at V and 0 bases at J, leaving 5 bases unmatched. This CDR3 spans 14 amino acids. Germline CDR1 reads SNHLY; CDR2 reads FYNNEI. The CDR3: CASNYRGLNTEAFF. The CDR3 nucleotides read TGTGCCAGCAATTACAGGGGATTGAACACTGAAGCTTTCTTT.

The chain carries TRBV19 and TRBJ1-1; TRBD1 agrees at 7 bases. V shed 6 bases, J shed 3 bases, and the junction held 10 bases outside the gene matches. From germline, CDR1 is LNHDA and CDR2 SQIVND (reference sequence). The CDR3 contains 15 residues. The CDR3 is CASRYSRQGDTEAFF. CDR3 DNA: TGTGCCAGTAGATATTCGAGGCAGGGGGACACTGAAGCTTTCTTT.

This chain links TRBV21-1 with TRBJ1-3; TRBD1, the table's D call, lacks a check against the DNA. TRBV21-1 is termed a pseudogene. CDR3 length equals 16 residues. The CDR3 loop reads CASIKPRGLSGNTIYF. The CDR3 nucleotides read TGTGCCAGCATTAAACCCAGGGGCCTCTCTGGAAACACCATATATTTT.